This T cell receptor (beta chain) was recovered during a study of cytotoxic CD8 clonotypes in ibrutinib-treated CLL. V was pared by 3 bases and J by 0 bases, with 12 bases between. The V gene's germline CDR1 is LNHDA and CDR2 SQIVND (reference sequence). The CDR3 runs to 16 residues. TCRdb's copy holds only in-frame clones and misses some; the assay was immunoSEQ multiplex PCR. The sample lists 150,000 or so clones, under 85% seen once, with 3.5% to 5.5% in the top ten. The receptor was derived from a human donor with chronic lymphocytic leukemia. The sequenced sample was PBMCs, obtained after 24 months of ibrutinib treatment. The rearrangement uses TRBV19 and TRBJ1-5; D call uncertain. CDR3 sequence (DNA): TGTGCCAGTAGTATCTCCGGGGTCTATAGCAATCAGCCCCAGCATTTT. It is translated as CASSISGVYSNQPQHF.